The 11 T cell receptor beta chains below were found in one sample sequenced in a study of regulatory T cells in long-lasting Graves disease. Assembly of TCR beta libraries relied on iRepertoire HTBI primers together with Arm-PCR of CDR3 regions. TCRdb processed the multiplex PCR reads anew with MiXCR; each CDR3 protein has one entry. This sample has more than 650,000 distinct CDR3 sequences, with 30% found just once. Time point reported: persistent/refractory GD, antithyroid drugs over 5 years with positive TRAb. Construction of the TCR library relied on RNA isolated from PBMCs. This material consisted of peripheral blood mononuclear cells (PBMCs), taken when the disease was refractory, from a patient treated with antithyroid drugs. The origin of the receptors is a female donor with Graves disease.

The V and J genes are TRBV12-3 or TRBV12-4 and TRBJ2-5, with no clear D. The J call is uncertain, as TRBJ2-7 better fits the DNA end. CDR3 length: 13 amino acids. CDR3 DNA sequence: TGTGCCAGCAGTTTTGAGCCAGACTACGAGCAGTACTTC. It is translated as CASSFEPDYEQYF.

This clonotype was seen a few times. V is TRBV6-1 and J is TRBJ2-7; 9 nucleotides align to TRBD2. Looked up from germline, CDR1 is MNHNS and CDR2 is SASEGT. J was trimmed by 2 bases and V by 6 bases; bases with no gene match: 11. The length of the CDR3 is 16 residues. The CDR3 bases are TGTGCCAGCAGAGTGGATCTAGCGGGACCTCCCTACGAGCAGTACTTC. It yields the protein CASRVDLAGPPYEQYF.

V is TRBV9 and J is TRBJ2-7; tentative D call: TRBD2 (7 bases). The CDR3 covers 15 residues. CDR1 and CDR2 (germline): SGDLS, YYNGEE. The germline V and J ends were trimmed by 4 bases and 2 bases, with 16 bases remaining between them. The DNA of the CDR3 is TGTGCCAGCAGCCCCTCAGCGGGACATACCTACGAGCAGTACTTC. It specifies CASSPSAGHTYEQYF.

This clonotype was recorded a few times. The chain carries TRBV5-1 and TRBJ1-5, with 8 bases aligning to TRBD1. V gave up 8 bases and J gave up 0 bases; unmatched junction bases: 13. The CDR3 has 17 amino acids. Germline V gene sequence: CDR1 SGHRS, CDR2 YFSETQ. The DNA for the CDR3 is TGCGCCAGGGCAGGGGGCCCCAATCGGTATAGCAATCAGCCCCAGCATTTT. Its translation is CARAGGPNRYSNQPQHF. Variable domain in full (rest from reference TRBV5-1 and TRBJ1-5): KAGVTQTPRYLIKTRGQQVTLSCSPISGHRSVSWYQQTPGQGLQFLFEYFSETQRNKGNFPGRFSGRQFSNSRSEMNVSTLELGDSALYLCARAGGPNRYSNQPQHFGDGTRLSIL.

The chain carries TRBV5-1 and TRBJ2-1, with 8 bases aligning to TRBD2. V shed 4 bases and J 6 bases; nucleotides not matched to a gene: 18. This CDR3 has 18 amino acids. Germline CDR1 and CDR2: SGHRS and YFSETQ. The CDR3 spells CASSMGSRGTRMSNEQFF. The CDR3 DNA sequence: TGCGCCAGCAGCATGGGGTCCCGCGGGACTAGAATGTCCAATGAGCAGTTCTTC. Drawing the rest from reference TRBV5-1 and TRBJ2-1, the complete variable domain is KAGVTQTPRYLIKTRGQQVTLSCSPISGHRSVSWYQQTPGQGLQFLFEYFSETQRNKGNFPGRFSGRQFSNSRSEMNVSTLELGDSALYLCASSMGSRGTRMSNEQFFGPGTRLTVL.

This chain uses TRBV5-4 with TRBJ2-5, with 8 nucleotides matching TRBD2. V was clipped by 4 bases and J by 5 bases; unmatched bases: 10. From germline, CDR1 is SGHNT and CDR2 YYREEE (reference sequence). The length of the CDR3 is 15 residues. The CDR3 spells CASSQAGGGGETQYF. CDR3 nucleotide sequence: TGTGCCAGCAGCCAGGCGGGGGGAGGCGGGGAGACCCAGTACTTC.

The chain carries TRBV6-5 and TRBJ2-7; 8 nucleotides line up with TRBD2. Germline loops: CDR1 MNHEY, CDR2 SVGAGI. CDR3 size: 16 residues. Trimming removed 2 bases from V and 5 bases from J; junction bases left unmatched: 11. CDR3 amino acids: CASSYAAGTRSHEQYF. The CDR3 DNA reads TGTGCCAGCAGTTACGCCGCCGGGACTAGGTCCCACGAGCAGTACTTC.

This clonotype has a count of ten or more. The chain combines TRBV20-1 with TRBJ2-5; 7 nucleotides align to TRBD1. The CDR3 spans 14 residues. Germline values: CDR1 DFQATT, CDR2 SNEGSKA (reference sequence). V lost 6 bases, J lost 1 base, and 8 bases stayed unmatched. The chain's CDR3 is CSALDRQLQETQYF. The DNA of the CDR3 is TGCAGTGCCCTGGACAGGCAGCTCCAAGAGACCCAGTACTTC.

This clonotype was found once. The DNA for the CDR3 is TGTGCCAGTACCTTGGACAGGGGTAAGAATGAAGCTTTCTTT. Amino acid sequence: CASTLDRGKNEAFF. The genes are TRBV19 and TRBJ1-1, with 9 bases that match TRBD1. This CDR3 comprises 14 residues. V shed 7 bases and J 7 bases; nucleotides not matched to a gene: 10. Germline CDR1 LNHDA, CDR2 SQIVND (reference sequence).

The chain combines TRBV29-1 with TRBJ1-5; no clear D gene. Trimming pared 4 bases from V and 0 bases from J, leaving 7 bases between. CDR1 is SQVTM and CDR2 is ANQGSEA in the germline V gene. The CDR3 runs 13 residues. As DNA, the CDR3 is TGCAGCGTTGGGGCAGATAGCAATCAGCCCCAGCATTTT. Translated: CSVGADSNQPQHF.

DNA of the CDR3: TGTGCCAGCAGCCGGGGACTAGCGGGAATAGTTTCCTACGAGCAGTACTTC. Its protein product is CASSRGLAGIVSYEQYF. This sequence joins TRBV6-1 and TRBJ2-7; TRBD2 matches at 13 bases. This CDR3 is built from 17 residues. In germline, CDR1 is MNHNS, CDR2 SASEGT. J gave up 1 base and V 6 bases, and 9 bases lay outside the gene matches.